This TCR beta chain was sequenced for a study of identical twins. General study findings and limits: An excess of low generation probability was shown by twin-shared out-of-frame alpha sequences.

This clonotype was observed a few times. Its antigen remains unidentified. From the 5' RACE reads, TCRdb called clonotypes with MiXCR, one entry per CDR3 protein. Of about 530,000 distinct CDR3 sequences in the sample, roughly 15% were seen once. These data were also reused for a study on yellow fever vaccine responses in identical twins. This second study says: On the reported evidence, twins' vaccine T cell responses seemed partly convergent and partly personalized.

The sequencing sample was made of CD4+ T cells sorted from blood. This clonotype originated in a woman aged 18-29 years in good health.

The CDR3 DNA follows: TGTGCCAGCAAAGGACAGGGGGGTACAAATGAGCAGTTCTTC. Its protein is CASKGQGGTNEQFF. This chain connects TRBV2 to TRBJ2-1, with 10 nucleotides matching TRBD1. The CDR3 spans 14 residues. The J segment lost 7 bases and the V segment lost 7 bases, leaving 7 bases of the junction unmatched. CDR1 and CDR2 from the germline V gene are SNHLY and FYNNEI.